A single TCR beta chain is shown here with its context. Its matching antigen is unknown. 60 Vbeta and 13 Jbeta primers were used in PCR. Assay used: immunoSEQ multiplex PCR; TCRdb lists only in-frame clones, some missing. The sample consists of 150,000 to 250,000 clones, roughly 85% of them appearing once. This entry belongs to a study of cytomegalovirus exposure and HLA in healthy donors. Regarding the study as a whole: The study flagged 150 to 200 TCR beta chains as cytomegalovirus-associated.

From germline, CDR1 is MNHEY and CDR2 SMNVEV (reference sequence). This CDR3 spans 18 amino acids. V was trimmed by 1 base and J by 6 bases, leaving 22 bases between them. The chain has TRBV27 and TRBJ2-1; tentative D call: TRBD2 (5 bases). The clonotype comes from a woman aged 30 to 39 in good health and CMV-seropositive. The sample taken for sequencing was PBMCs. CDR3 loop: CASSLFPLQGGSSNEQFF. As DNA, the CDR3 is TGTGCCAGCAGTTTATTTCCCCTTCAAGGAGGCTCGAGCAATGAGCAGTTCTTC.